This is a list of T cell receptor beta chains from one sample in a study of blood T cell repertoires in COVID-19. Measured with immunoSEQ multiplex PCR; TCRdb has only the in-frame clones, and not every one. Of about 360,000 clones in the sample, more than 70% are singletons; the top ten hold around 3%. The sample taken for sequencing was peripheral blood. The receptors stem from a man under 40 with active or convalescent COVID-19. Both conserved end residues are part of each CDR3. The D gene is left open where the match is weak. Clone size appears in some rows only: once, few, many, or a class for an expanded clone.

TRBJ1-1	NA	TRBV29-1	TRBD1	TGCAGCGTGGCGGACAGGATGAACACTGAAGCTTTCTTT	CSVADRMNTEAFF
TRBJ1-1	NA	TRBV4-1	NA	TGCGCCAGCAGCCAAGAAGTATATCGGTACCCTGACGGGGACACTGAAGCTTTCTTT	CASSQEVYRYPDGDTEAFF
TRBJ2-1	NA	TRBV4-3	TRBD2	TGCGCCAGCAGCCGACTACTAGCGGGGGGGCTTGGTGAGCAGTTCTTC	CASSRLLAGGLGEQFF
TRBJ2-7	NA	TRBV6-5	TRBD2	TGTGCCAGCAGCCGCGGGCGGGAGAACAACGAGCAGTACTTC	CASSRGRENNEQYF
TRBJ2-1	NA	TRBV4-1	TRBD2	TGCGCCAGCAGCCAAGACCCGGGTTTAGCGGGGGCTCGGAATGAGCAGTTCTTC	CASSQDPGLAGARNEQFF
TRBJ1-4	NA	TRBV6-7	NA	TGTGCCAGCAGTTATCACGGGGGGCCTAATGAAAAACTGTTTTTT	CASSYHGGPNEKLFF
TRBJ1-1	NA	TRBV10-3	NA	TGTGCCATCAGTGGTGGCAGGGGAAACACTGAAGCTTTCTTT	CAISGGRGNTEAFF
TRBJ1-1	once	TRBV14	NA	TGTGCCAGCAGCCAAGATCCATGGGGGGGGGCGAACACTGAAGCTTTCTTT	CASSQDPWGGANTEAFF
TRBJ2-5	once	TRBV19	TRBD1	TGTGCCAGTAGTATAGGCCTGGACAGGGAGACCCAGTACTTC	CASSIGLDRETQYF
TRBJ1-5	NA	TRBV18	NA	TGTGCCAGCTCACCACGACGCGGGGATCAGCCCCAGCATTTT	CASSPRRGDQPQHF
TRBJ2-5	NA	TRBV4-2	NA	TGTGCCAGCAGCCAAGATGGAGGAGAGACCCAGTACTTC	CASSQDGGETQYF
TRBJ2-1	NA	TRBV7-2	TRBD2	TGTGCCAGCAGCCCCTTAGCGGGGGGCGATGAGCAGTTCTTC	CASSPLAGGDEQFF
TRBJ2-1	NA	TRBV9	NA	TGTGCCAGCAGCGTAACTGATCTCAATGAGCAGTTCTTC	CASSVTDLNEQFF
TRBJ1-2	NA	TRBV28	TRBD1	TGTGCCAGCAGTACGGGACAGGGGAACTATGGCTACACCTTC	CASSTGQGNYGYTF
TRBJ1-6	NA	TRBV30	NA	TGTGCCTGGAGCGAGCACAGGGTCCCGTACCGGGGTTCACCCCTCCACTTT	CAWSEHRVPYRGSPLHF
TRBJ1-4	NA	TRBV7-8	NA	TGTGCCAGCAGCTTAGACCCCGAGCTCCTGGGCCTCGAAAAACTGTTTTTT	CASSLDPELLGLEKLFF
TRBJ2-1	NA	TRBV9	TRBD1	TGTGCCAGCAGCGAGGGGGCTAGCTACAATGAGCAGTTCTTC	CASSEGASYNEQFF
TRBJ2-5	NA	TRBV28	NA	TGTGCCAGCAGTTTGGGGCTTCGGACCTCCCCCCCGGAGACCCAGTACTTC	CASSLGLRTSPPETQYF
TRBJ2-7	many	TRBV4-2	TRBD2	TGTGCCAGCAGCCAGGGGCCTATCACTAGCGGGGACCGCTACGAGCAGTACTTC	CASSQGPITSGDRYEQYF
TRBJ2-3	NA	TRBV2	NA	TGTGCCAGCAGGCCTCAAGGGGGAGTAGATACGCAGTATTTT	CASRPQGGVDTQYF
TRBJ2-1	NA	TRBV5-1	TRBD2	TGCGCCAGCACGCCCGGGACTAGCGGGAGTGGTGAGCAGTTCTTC	CASTPGTSGSGEQFF
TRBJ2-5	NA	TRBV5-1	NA	TGCGCCAGCAGCCCACGTGGGGGAGGAGAGACCCAGTACTTC	CASSPRGGGETQYF
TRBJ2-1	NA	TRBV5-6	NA	TGTGCCAGCAGCGCGGGGACTCCCTGGAATGAGCAGTTCTTC	CASSAGTPWNEQFF
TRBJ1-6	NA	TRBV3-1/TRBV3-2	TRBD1	TGTGCCAGCAGCTCCAGGACAGGGGACTCACCCCTCCACTTT	CASSSRTGDSPLHF
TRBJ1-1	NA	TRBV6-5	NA	TGTGCCAGCAGTTATACCGGGACAGAAGCTTTCTTT	CASSYTGTEAFF
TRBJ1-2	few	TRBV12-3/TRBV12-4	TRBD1	TGTGCCAGCAGTTTCAACAGGGGTAATGGCTACACCTTC	CASSFNRGNGYTF
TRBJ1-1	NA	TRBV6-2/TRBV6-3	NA	TGTGCCAGCAGCTATGGGGGGACTGAAGCTTTCTTT	CASSYGGTEAFF
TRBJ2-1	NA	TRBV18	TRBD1	TGTGCCAGCTCCCGACAGGGTCGCGTCAATGAGCAGTTCTTC	CASSRQGRVNEQFF